These 8 T cell receptor beta chains were sequenced from one sample in a study of T cell repertoires in cytomegalovirus infection. No antigen has been assigned to these receptors. TCRdb re-derived calls from the reads in MiXCR, one entry per CDR3 protein. The sample has about 830,000 distinct CDR3 sequences, over 25% seen once. Sample: cultured CD8+ T cells from PBMCs, taken from culture after CMV antigen stimulation. The receptors were sampled from a human donor in good health (CMV status not recorded). Some clones in this sample may be carry-over from other donors' samples.

The CDR3 loop is CASSERLAGPTDTQYF. In DNA, the CDR3 is TGTGCCAGCAGTGAAAGACTAGCGGGACCCACAGATACGCAGTATTTT. The gene calls are TRBV6-1 and TRBJ2-3, with 11 positions matching TRBD2. V shed 2 bases and J 2 bases; nucleotides not matched to a gene: 3. Germline V CDR1 and CDR2: MNHNS, SASEGT. The CDR3 consists of 16 residues.

This clonotype was recorded a few times. The J gene is TRBJ1-5, the V gene TRBV19; the D gene is possibly TRBD1 (5 bases). V was shortened by 5 bases and J by 6 bases, with 11 bases between the two germline ends. This CDR3 is 13 amino acids long. Germline V gene lookup returns CDR1 LNHDA and CDR2 SQIVND (reference sequence). CDR3 bases: TGTGCCAGTAGTGATCAGGGAGGTCAGCCCCAGCATTTT. It translates to CASSDQGGQPQHF.

This clonotype was recorded at least ten times. The genes are TRBV7-6 and TRBJ1-5; TRBD1 is a possible D gene (6 bases). Trimming shortened V by 3 bases and J by 3 bases, and 9 bases separated the two germline ends. The CDR3 length is 14 residues. In germline, CDR1 is SGHVS, CDR2 FNYEAQ. CDR3 nucleotide sequence: TGTGCCAGCAGCTTGGGGGCCCACAATCAGCCCCAGCATTTT. Residues: CASSLGAHNQPQHF.

This clonotype showed up just a few times. The chain is built from TRBV6-5 and TRBJ2-5; D could derive from TRBD1 or TRBD2 (5 bases each). Germline CDR1 reads MNHEY; CDR2 reads SVGAGI. The CDR3 length is 16 residues. Deletions cut 2 bases from V and 5 bases from J, with 18 bases between. CDR3 loop: CASSYGPSGDGETQYF. The CDR3 DNA follows: TGTGCCAGCAGTTACGGTCCCTCCGGGGACGGGGAGACCCAGTACTTC.

This clonotype was detected only a few times. CDR3 DNA sequence: TGTGCCAGCAGCTTCGCCGGGACAGCTGCTGAGCAGTTCTTC. Its translation: CASSFAGTAAEQFF. The chain has TRBV7-6 and TRBJ2-1; TRBD1 matches 7 bases. V lost 3 bases and J lost 9; bases outside the gene matches: 8. Per the germline V gene, CDR1 is SGHVS and CDR2 is FNYEAQ. The CDR3 covers 14 residues. Full variable domain (missing parts from reference TRBV7-6 and TRBJ2-1): GAGVSQSPRYKVTKRGQDVALRCDPISGHVSLYWYRQALGQGPEFLTYFNYEAQQDKSGLPNDRFSAERPEGSISTLTIQRTEQRDSAMYRCASSFAGTAAEQFFGPGTRLTVL.

This chain uses TRBV6-6 with TRBJ2-3, with D hard to call. The CDR3 loop spans 15 amino acids. Trimming cost V 7 bases and J 0 bases, with 14 bases left between them. Per the germline V gene, CDR1 is MNHNY and CDR2 is SVGAGI (reference sequence). In DNA form, the CDR3 reads TGTGCCAGCACCCCGGGTACGGAGAGCACAGATACGCAGTATTTT. Protein: CASTPGTESTDTQYF.

The V call is TRBV20-1, the J call TRBJ2-1; 8 nucleotides match TRBD2. Germline assignment: CDR1 DFQATT and CDR2 SNEGSKA (reference sequence). Losses at the gene ends were 0 bases for V and 1 base for J; bases not matched to a gene: 8. The CDR3 is 17 amino acids. The CDR3 bases are TGCAGTGCTAGAGATCGCGCCGGGGGGGGTTCCTACAATGAGCAGTTCTTC. Translated: CSARDRAGGGSYNEQFF.

Here the CDR3 DNA reads TGTGCCAGCAGTCCCGTGGGTGAGAGGGCGGGCACTGAAGCTTTCTTT. Residues: CASSPVGERAGTEAFF. This chain joins TRBV12-3 or TRBV12-4 and TRBJ1-1; D gene uncertain. V was clipped by 5 bases and J by 4 bases, with 20 bases between them. This CDR3 is 16 amino acids long.